This TCR beta chain was observed in a study of Tregs in tolerant kidney transplant recipients. Germline CDR1 DFQATT, CDR2 SNEGSKA (reference sequence). This CDR3 comprises 13 residues. Data came from immunoSEQ multiplex PCR; TCRdb stores just in-frame clones and leaves some out. The sample table sets out about 14,000 clones. Comment on this clone: Mismatch with germline at one junction end may stem from a read error. Read sequence stops 3 residues before the CDR3 end, and the germline J gene provides the missing end.

Mixed chimerism was transient after nonmyeloablative marrow transplants from related graft donors. The receptor comes from a human patient who received a combined kidney and bone marrow transplant. The graft donor may account for some of the T cells. The input for sequencing was CD8+ T cells from blood (PBMCs), taken 6 months after the transplant. The chain links TRBV20-1 to TRBJ2-5, with D tentatively TRBD2 (6 bases). CDR3 residues: CSASLGLQGTQYF. Partial CDR3 DNA: TGCAGTGCTAGTCTGGGACTTCAAGGGACC.